The 20 T cell receptor beta chains listed next were all sequenced from one sample in a study of glioma-infiltrating T cells. Using RNA template, CDR3s of TCR alpha and beta were amplified with iRepertoire arm-PCR. TCRdb re-derived calls from the multiplex PCR reads in MiXCR, one entry per CDR3 protein. Altogether 44,000 or so distinct CDR3 sequences are present, 20% to 25% being singletons, with the ten largest covering approximately 6.4%. What was sequenced was glioma tissue, nonneoplastic brain tissue, or PBMCs (not recorded which). These receptors were obtained from a human donor with low-grade glioma or glioblastoma, undergoing nonglioma brain surgery, or in good health (not recorded which).

This clonotype was seen repeatedly, ten times or more. The rearrangement links TRBV20-1 to TRBJ2-3, with a tentative D call TRBD2 (6 bases). The CDR3 consists of 12 residues. From germline, CDR1 is DFQATT and CDR2 SNEGSKA (reference sequence). V lost 8 bases and J 0 bases, leaving 9 bases between the germline ends. The CDR3 DNA reads as TGCAGTTTAGCGGACAGCACAGATACGCAGTATTTT. Translating it yields CSLADSTDTQYF.

This clonotype was recorded at least ten times. This chain connects TRBV20-1 to TRBJ2-7, with 8 nucleotides matching TRBD1. V lost 5 bases and J lost 7; bases outside the gene matches: 7. This CDR3 has 12 amino acids. Germline V gene sequence: CDR1 DFQATT, CDR2 SNEGSKA (reference sequence). The CDR3 here is CSALLTGGEQYF. The DNA for the CDR3 is TGCAGTGCTTTACTCACAGGGGGAGAGCAGTACTTC.

Ten or more counts support this clonotype. The J gene is TRBJ1-2, the V gene TRBV5-1; a possible D gene is TRBD1 (5 bases). CDR1 and CDR2 from the germline V gene are SGHRS and YFSETQ. V was cut by 5 bases and J by 8 bases, with 16 bases left in between. This CDR3 comprises 13 residues. The CDR3 coding sequence is TGCGCCAGCAGTTCGCGACAGCGTTTAGGCTACACCTTC. Residues: CASSSRQRLGYTF.

This clonotype appeared many times. The J gene is TRBJ1-1, the V gene TRBV7-2, with TRBD1 as a possible D gene (6 bases). V was pared by 8 bases and J by 4 bases, with 17 bases between. There are 14 residues in the CDR3. Germline V gene sequence: CDR1 SGHTA, CDR2 FQGNSA. The CDR3 here is CASQYGGGGTEAFF. For the CDR3, the DNA is TGTGCCAGCCAATATGGGGGAGGGGGCACTGAAGCTTTCTTT. The full variable domain, in which reference TRBV7-2 and TRBJ1-1 provide the parts outside the CDR3, is GAGVSQSPSNKVTEKGKDVELRCDPISGHTALYWYRQSLGQGLEFLIYFQGNSAPDKSGLPSDRFSAERTGGSVSTLTIQRTQQEDSAVYLCASQYGGGGTEAFFGQGTRLTVV.

This clonotype was detected only a few times. V usage is TRBV11-2 and J usage is TRBJ2-3, with D maybe TRBD2 (6 bases). Trimming stripped 1 base from V and 2 bases from J, with 16 bases between. Germline-derived CDR1 and CDR2 are SGHAT and FQNNGV. The CDR3 runs to 17 residues. The DNA for the CDR3 is TGTGCCAGCAGCTTAGGGAGGGAAGGTCCTATCACAGATACGCAGTATTTT. Protein sequence: CASSLGREGPITDTQYF.

This clonotype was seen repeatedly, ten times or more. V gene TRBV12-3 or TRBV12-4 combines with J gene TRBJ2-1, with D perhaps TRBD2 (5 bases). This CDR3 has 13 amino acids. Trimming took off 2 bases at V and 6 bases at J, with 8 bases between the two ends. The CDR3 loop is CASSLREINEQFF. CDR3 bases: TGTGCCAGCAGTTTAAGGGAGATCAATGAGCAGTTCTTC.

This clonotype was seen at least ten times. The chain is built from TRBV4-1 and TRBJ1-3; possibly TRBD1 for D (5 bases). The germline CDR1 and CDR2 sequences are MGHRA and YSYEKL. The CDR3 has 15 amino acids. V lost 1 base to trimming and J lost 8 bases, with 15 bases between them. The CDR3 is CASSQVGTLGDTIYF. The CDR3 region has the DNA TGCGCCAGCAGCCAAGTAGGAACCCTAGGGGACACCATATATTTT.

On this clonotype: A read error may produce the germline difference seen at one junction end. The V gene is TRBV27, the J gene TRBJ1-1; no definite D call. The length of the CDR3 is 16 residues. Per the germline V gene, CDR1 is MNHEY and CDR2 is SMNVEV (reference sequence). In DNA, the CDR3 is TGTGCCAGCGGTTTCCTTGGCATTGACGGTAACACTGAAGCTTTCTTT. This codes for CASGFLGIDGNTEAFF.

The rearrangement joins TRBV4-1 to TRBJ2-6; 9 positions match TRBD1. The germline V gene has CDR1 MGHRA and CDR2 YSYEKL. The CDR3 extends over 19 amino acids. With 0 bases clipped from V and 2 bases from J, the junction kept 8 bases outside the gene matches. The CDR3: CASSQDSVRTGAGANVLTF. In DNA form, the CDR3 reads TGCGCCAGCAGCCAAGATTCCGTGCGGACAGGGGCTGGGGCCAACGTCCTGACTTTC.

The rearrangement links TRBV7-9 to TRBJ2-7, with 9 bases lining up with TRBD1. Trimming took 2 bases from V and 3 from J; bases not matched to a gene: 8. This CDR3 has 16 amino acids. The germline CDR1 and CDR2 sequences are SEHNR and FQNEAQ (reference sequence). CDR3 in DNA: TGTGCCAGCAGCTTACGAGGGACAGGGTATAACTACGAGCAGTACTTC. Amino acids: CASSLRGTGYNYEQYF. Based on the CDR3 plus reference TRBV7-9 and TRBJ2-7, the full variable domain is DTGVSQNPRHKITKRGQNVTFRCDPISEHNRLYWYRQTLGQGPEFLTYFQNEAQLEKSRLLSDRFSAERPKGSFSTLEIQRTEQGDSAMYLCASSLRGTGYNYEQYFGPGTRLTVT.

This clonotype has ten or more counts. The CDR3 nucleotides are TGCAGTGCTAGTTCCCCCGGGGGGTTATCCTACGAGCAGTACTTC. It codes for CSASSPGGLSYEQYF. The chain carries TRBV20-1 and TRBJ2-7; 7 bases are shared with TRBD2. After removal of 3 bases from V and 1 base from J, the junction contained 9 bases not matched to a gene. From germline, CDR1 is DFQATT and CDR2 SNEGSKA (reference sequence). CDR3 length: 15 residues.

This clonotype was seen many times. The chain uses TRBV2 and TRBJ1-5; unclear D gene. Germline lookup yields CDR1 SNHLY and CDR2 FYNNEI. Trimming took off 4 bases at V and 3 bases at J, with 7 bases between the two ends. The CDR3 extends over 13 amino acids. The CDR3 is CASSGRDNQPQHF. The CDR3 DNA reads TGTGCCAGCAGTGGGAGAGACAATCAGCCCCAGCATTTT. Full variable domain (rest looked up from reference TRBV2 and TRBJ1-5): EPEVTQTPSHQVTQMGQEVILRCVPISNHLYFYWYRQILGQKVEFLVSFYNNEISEKSEIFDDQFSVERPDGSNFTLKIRSTKLEDSAMYFCASSGRDNQPQHFGDGTRLSIL.

This clonotype has a count of ten or more. The rearrangement links TRBV6-1 to TRBJ2-5, with 10 bases aligning to TRBD2. Germline assignment: CDR1 MNHNS and CDR2 SASEGT. This CDR3 is built from 17 residues. Trimming cost V 5 bases and J 4 bases; bases outside gene matches: 13. The CDR3 protein is CASSYGPPGLAIETQYF. The CDR3 DNA reads TGTGCCAGCAGTTATGGACCTCCGGGACTAGCGATAGAGACCCAGTACTTC.

The sample holds one count of this clonotype. The V gene is TRBV13, the J gene TRBJ2-5; tentatively, D is TRBD1 (7 bases). Trimming took off 7 bases at V and 4 bases at J, with 13 bases between the two ends. This CDR3 spans 13 amino acids. Germline V CDR1 and CDR2: PRHDT, FYEKMQ (reference sequence). Here the CDR3 reads CASNQGGVETQYF. CDR3 coding DNA: TGTGCCAGCAATCAGGGGGGAGTAGAGACCCAGTACTTC.

J is TRBJ2-3 and V is TRBV7-9; 7 bases are a match to TRBD2. Germline V gene data show CDR1 as SEHNR and CDR2 as FQNEAQ (reference sequence). The V and J ends lost 5 bases and 2 bases, in that order; junction bases with no gene match: 4. There are 14 residues in the CDR3. CDR3 sequence reads: CASSRGLDTDTQYF. CDR3 nucleotides: TGTGCCAGCAGCCGAGGACTAGACACAGATACGCAGTATTTT.

This clonotype was observed many times. The V gene is TRBV20-1, the J gene TRBJ1-5, with D perhaps TRBD1 (6 bases). The CDR3 runs to 14 residues. V gave up 2 bases and J gave up 7 bases, with 15 bases separating them. CDR1 is DFQATT, CDR2 SNEGSKA, per germline (reference sequence). Here the CDR3 DNA reads TGCAGTGCTAGAACCCTGGAGGGGGGACAGCCCCAGCATTTT. Translating gives CSARTLEGGQPQHF.

This clonotype was recorded at least ten times. The V call is TRBV4-1, the J call TRBJ1-1; D ambiguous. CDR1 is MGHRA, CDR2 YSYEKL, per germline. The ends were cut back, 0 bases at V and 0 bases at J, with 8 bases in the middle. CDR3 length: 15 amino acids. CDR3 protein: CASSQDLSMNTEAFF. The CDR3 DNA reads as TGCGCCAGCAGCCAAGACCTTTCCATGAACACTGAAGCTTTCTTT.

This clonotype was detected ten times or more. The chain recombines TRBV28 with TRBJ2-3, with 8 bases that match TRBD2. This CDR3 is built from 17 residues. V dropped 6 bases and J dropped 4; count of bases not matched to a gene: 15. CDR1 and CDR2 (germline): MDHEN, SYDVKM. CDR3 in amino acids: CASSQDSFGGAADTQYF. CDR3 in DNA: TGTGCCAGCAGCCAAGATTCCTTCGGGGGGGCAGCAGATACGCAGTATTTT.

The table lists this clonotype with many counts. Written as DNA, the CDR3 is TGCAGTGCTGGCCCCCTTAGCGGGGGCGAGTTTCAAGAGACCCAGTACTTC. This gives the protein CSAGPLSGGEFQETQYF. V and J are TRBV20-1 and TRBJ2-5; 9 nucleotides agree with TRBD2. CDR1 and CDR2 from the germline V gene are DFQATT and SNEGSKA (reference sequence). After removal of 5 bases from V and 2 bases from J, the junction contained 15 bases not matched to a gene. The CDR3 is made up of 17 amino acids.

The rearrangement uses TRBV3-1 and TRBJ1-5; 7 bases fit TRBD1. Germline V gene sequence: CDR1 LGHDT, CDR2 YNNKEL (reference sequence). The V gene end was trimmed by 1 base and the J gene end by 2 bases; junction bases not matched to a gene: 2. CDR3 length equals 15 residues. CDR3 residues: CASSQVTGGNQPQHF. CDR3 DNA: TGTGCCAGCAGCCAAGTCACAGGGGGCAATCAGCCCCAGCATTTT.